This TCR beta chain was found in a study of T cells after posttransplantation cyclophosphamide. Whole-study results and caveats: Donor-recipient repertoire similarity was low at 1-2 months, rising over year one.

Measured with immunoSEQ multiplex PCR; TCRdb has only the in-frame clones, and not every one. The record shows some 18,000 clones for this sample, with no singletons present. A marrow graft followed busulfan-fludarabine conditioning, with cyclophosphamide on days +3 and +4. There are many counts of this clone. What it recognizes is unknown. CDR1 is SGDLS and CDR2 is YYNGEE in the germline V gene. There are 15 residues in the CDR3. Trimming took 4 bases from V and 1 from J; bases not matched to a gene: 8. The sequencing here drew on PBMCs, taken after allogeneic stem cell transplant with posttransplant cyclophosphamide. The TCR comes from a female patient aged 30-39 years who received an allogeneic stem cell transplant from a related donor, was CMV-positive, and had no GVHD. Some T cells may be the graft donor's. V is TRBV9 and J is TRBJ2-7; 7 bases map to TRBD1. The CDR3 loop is CASSSSGTESYEQYF. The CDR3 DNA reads TGTGCCAGCAGCTCATCGGGGACAGAGTCCTACGAGCAGTACTTC.